The clone carrying this T cell receptor beta chain appeared a single time. TCRdb's copy holds only in-frame clones and misses some; the assay was immunoSEQ multiplex PCR. The sample lists approximately 56,000 clones; approximately 90% were seen once. The CDR3 sequence is 14 residues long. Trimming pared 0 bases from V and 4 bases from J, leaving 11 bases between. Germline V lookup: CDR1 SGDLS, CDR2 YYNGEE. This record belongs to a study of cytomegalovirus exposure and HLA in healthy donors. The source of this sequence is a man between 18 and 29 years old in good health and CMV-seronegative. Sequencing was done on a sample of PBMCs. V usage is TRBV9 and J usage is TRBJ2-7; weak D call: TRBD1 (5 bases). The CDR3 here is CASSVGQTPYEQYF. In DNA, the CDR3 is TGTGCCAGCAGCGTAGGACAGACCCCTTACGAGCAGTACTTC.